Each of the 29 T cell receptor beta chains below was sequenced from the same sample in a study of CD8+ T cells in alopecia areata. Regarding treatment: oral pan-JAK inhibitor, 5-10 mg twice daily. cDNA prepared by RNA extraction and subsequent reverse transcription served as the template for sequencing. The data were produced by immunoSEQ multiplex PCR, yet TCRdb's version contains in-frame clones alone and is incomplete. The sample lists some 190,000 clones; approximately 72% were seen once. The starting material was CD4+ T cells sorted from blood, obtained at approximately week 42, from a patient treated with tofacitinib. The receptors were gathered from a human donor with alopecia areata.

The V and J genes are TRBV19 and TRBJ2-5, with D unresolved. V was cut by 5 bases and J by 5 bases, with 12 bases left in between. Germline V gene lookup returns CDR1 LNHDA and CDR2 SQIVND (reference sequence). CDR3 length: 13 amino acids. CDR3 in amino acids: CASSLVMRETQYF. In DNA form, the CDR3 reads TGTGCCAGTAGTTTGGTGATGAGGGAGACCCAGTACTTC.

The CDR3, as DNA: TGCAGCGTTCGTCCCGAACATTACAATGAGCAGTTCTTC. Translation gives CSVRPEHYNEQFF. V and J are TRBV29-1 and TRBJ2-1, with unresolved D. V shed 5 bases and J shed 4 bases, with 12 bases lying between them. The CDR3 sequence is 13 residues long. Germline V lookup: CDR1 SQVTM, CDR2 ANQGSEA.

J is TRBJ2-1 and V is TRBV27; 16 bases are a match to TRBD2. The CDR3 is 17 amino acids. The junction had 8 bases not matched to a gene; V was cut back by 5 bases and J by 7 bases. Germline V gene sequence: CDR1 MNHEY, CDR2 SMNVEV (reference sequence). CDR3: CASSPPGTSGGGNEQFF. The CDR3 nucleotides are TGTGCCAGCAGTCCGCCTGGGACTAGCGGGGGGGGGAATGAGCAGTTCTTC.

This rearrangement joins TRBV5-1 to TRBJ2-2, with D tentatively TRBD1 (5 bases). This CDR3 comprises 15 residues. In germline, CDR1 is SGHRS, CDR2 YFSETQ. V was shortened by 6 bases and J by 7 bases, with 19 bases between the two germline ends. For the CDR3, the DNA is TGCGCCAGCACCCCTCCTATGGACAATGGCGGGGAGCTGTTTTTT. Translation: CASTPPMDNGGELFF.

This clone was counted between two and nine times. CDR3 nucleotides: TGTGCCAGTAGTACGAGACAGTACGAAGCTTTCTTT. Its protein is CASSTRQYEAFF. The gene calls are TRBV19 and TRBJ1-1, with D tentatively TRBD1 (5 bases). The germline V and J ends were trimmed by 4 bases and 8 bases, with 11 bases remaining between them. Germline loops: CDR1 LNHDA, CDR2 SQIVND (reference sequence). The CDR3 is 12 amino acids.

The gene calls are TRBV5-1 and TRBJ2-5; unclear D gene. The V end lost 3 bases, the J end lost 2 bases, and 11 bases lay between the germline ends. CDR1 SGHRS and CDR2 YFSETQ come from the germline V gene. The CDR3 is 14 amino acids. CDR3 protein: CASSSLTGQETQYF. The CDR3 nucleotides read TGCGCCAGCAGCTCATTGACTGGGCAAGAGACCCAGTACTTC.

The chain carries TRBV6-1 and TRBJ2-7; 9 positions match TRBD1. With V trimmed by 8 bases and J by 2 bases, 4 bases remained unmatched. Germline V gene sequence: CDR1 MNHNS, CDR2 SASEGT. The CDR3 sequence is 13 residues long. CDR3: CASEDRGAYEQYF. In DNA, the CDR3 is TGTGCCAGCGAAGACAGGGGGGCCTACGAGCAGTACTTC.

A note on this clone: One end of the junction does not line up with germline, which may come from a read error. The chain recombines TRBV2 with TRBJ2-7; D is perhaps TRBD1 (6 bases). CDR1 SNHLY and CDR2 FYNNEI come from the germline V gene. This CDR3 has 11 amino acids. CDR3 nucleotides: TGTGCCAGCAGTATACGGGACATTGGGACCTTC. Residues: CASSIRDIGTF.

The J gene is TRBJ2-3, the V gene TRBV14; 7 bases map to TRBD2. Per germline, CDR1 SGHDN and CDR2 FVKESK. The V segment lost 5 bases and the J segment 0 bases; nucleotides outside the gene matches: 8. The CDR3 totals 16 residues. The CDR3 DNA reads TGTGCCAGCAGCGTAGCGGGTGTAACTAGCACAGATACGCAGTATTTT. It is translated as CASSVAGVTSTDTQYF.

The V gene is TRBV30, the J gene TRBJ1-1; a possible D gene is TRBD1 (6 bases). V lost 2 bases and J 10 bases, leaving 8 bases between the germline ends. CDR1 is GTSNPN, CDR2 SVGIG, per germline (reference sequence). The CDR3 covers 10 residues. DNA for the CDR3: TGTGCCTGGAGTCAGGGGATAGCTTTCTTT. Its translation: CAWSQGIAFF.

This sequence joins TRBV6-5 and TRBJ2-7; D unresolved. The CDR3 covers 12 residues. Germline-derived CDR1 and CDR2 are MNHEY and SVGAGI. With 7 bases removed from V and 5 bases from J, the gap between germline ends came to 12 bases. CDR3 DNA: TGTGCCAGCAAGTCGTCGGGCCACGAGCAGTACTTC. It encodes CASKSSGHEQYF.

This chain uses TRBV6-5 with TRBJ1-2, with 9 bases lining up with TRBD1. With 0 bases clipped from V and 7 bases from J, the junction kept 6 bases outside the gene matches. This CDR3 is built from 15 residues. Germline V gives CDR1 MNHEY, CDR2 SVGAGI. This CDR3 reads CASSYSTGQGGGYTF. The CDR3 DNA reads TGTGCCAGCAGTTACTCGACGGGACAGGGAGGTGGCTACACCTTC.

The rearrangement uses TRBV30 and TRBJ1-2, with D uncertain. The CDR3 totals 13 residues. Per the germline V gene, CDR1 is GTSNPN and CDR2 is SVGIG (reference sequence). V was clipped by 2 bases and J by 6 bases, with 13 bases between them. In DNA, the CDR3 is TGTGCCTGGAGTCCCTGGTCAAACAATGGCTACACCTTC. Translation gives CAWSPWSNNGYTF.

The rearrangement uses TRBV7-8 and TRBJ2-7; D remains unclear. With 5 bases removed from V and 5 bases from J, the gap between germline ends came to 7 bases. Germline CDR1 and CDR2: SGHVS and FQNEAQ. There are 11 residues in the CDR3. The CDR3 sequence: CASSHEHEQYF. CDR3 DNA: TGTGCCAGCAGCCACGAACACGAGCAGTACTTC.

The V call is TRBV25-1, the J call TRBJ1-1; D unclear. Germline CDR1 reads MGHDK; CDR2 reads SYGVNS. The CDR3 runs 12 residues. V was pared by 5 bases and J by 8 bases, with 12 bases between. The CDR3 loop reads CASSSGPSEAFF. The DNA for the CDR3 is TGTGCCAGCAGTTCAGGACCGTCAGAAGCTTTCTTT.

V is TRBV5-1 and J is TRBJ1-2, with D possibly TRBD1 on 5 matching bases. Germline values: CDR1 SGHRS, CDR2 YFSETQ. Between the trimmed V and J ends, which lost 0 bases and 4 bases, there was a span of 10 bases. This CDR3 contains 14 residues. This chain's CDR3 is CASSLEQAIYGYTF. The CDR3 DNA reads as TGCGCCAGCAGCTTGGAACAGGCTATCTATGGCTACACCTTC.

The rearrangement links TRBV25-1 to TRBJ2-3, with D maybe TRBD2 (5 bases). CDR1 MGHDK and CDR2 SYGVNS come from the germline V gene. The CDR3 is 14 amino acids. V was pared by 1 base and J by 8 bases, with 13 bases between. Here the CDR3 DNA reads TGTGCCAGCAGTGAATCACGAGCAGGAGGTACGCAGTATTTT. Translated, it gives CASSESRAGGTQYF.

The chain carries TRBV4-2 and TRBJ2-3; TRBD2 agrees at 10 bases. This CDR3 spans 17 amino acids. Looked up from germline, CDR1 is LGHNA and CDR2 is YNFKEQ. V lost 0 bases, J lost 4 bases, and 7 bases stayed unmatched. This CDR3 reads CASSQDSSGGGADTQYF. In DNA form, the CDR3 reads TGTGCCAGCAGCCAAGATTCGAGCGGGGGGGGTGCAGATACGCAGTATTTT.

The chain links TRBV6-5 to TRBJ2-3; 7 bases are a match to TRBD1. V lost 5 bases, J lost 8 bases, and 10 bases stayed unmatched. CDR3 length: 14 amino acids. Germline CDR1 reads MNHEY; CDR2 reads SVGAGI. CDR3 sequence: CASSPGNRGGTQYF. CDR3 DNA sequence: TGTGCCAGCAGTCCCGGGAACAGGGGTGGTACGCAGTATTTT.

The chain uses TRBV27 and TRBJ2-7; 9 bases align to TRBD1. Trimming took 8 bases from V and 3 from J; bases not matched to a gene: 8. In germline, CDR1 is MNHEY, CDR2 SMNVEV (reference sequence). This CDR3 region has 14 residues. The CDR3 DNA sequence: TGTGCCAGCGGAAATACAGGGGGCCTCTACGAGCAGTACTTC. Its protein product is CASGNTGGLYEQYF.

This clone was observed a few times. The chain couples TRBV29-1 to TRBJ2-7; 8 positions match TRBD2. Per germline, CDR1 SQVTM and CDR2 ANQGSEA. The V segment lost 3 bases and the J segment 6 bases; nucleotides outside the gene matches: 7. There are 13 residues in the CDR3. CDR3 amino acids: CSVDKGLGAEQYF. The CDR3 DNA sequence: TGCAGCGTTGACAAGGGACTAGGAGCCGAGCAGTACTTC.

The V and J genes are TRBV5-4 and TRBJ1-1; D uncertain. CDR3 length: 15 amino acids. The ends were cut back, 4 bases at V and 0 bases at J, with 13 bases in the middle. Germline CDR1 and CDR2: SGHNT and YYREEE (reference sequence). The CDR3 sequence is CASSKEGALNTEAFF. The CDR3 nucleotides are TGTGCCAGCAGCAAAGAAGGAGCCCTGAACACTGAAGCTTTCTTT.

This sequence joins TRBV7-2 and TRBJ2-1, with D uncertain. This CDR3 has 13 amino acids. Looked up from germline, CDR1 is SGHTA and CDR2 is FQGNSA. V was shortened by 1 base and J by 7 bases, with 8 bases between the two germline ends. In DNA form, the CDR3 reads TGTGCCAGCAGCTTAGAGAACCGGAATGAGCAGTTCTTC. This codes for CASSLENRNEQFF.

This clone was found a few times. The chain joins TRBV7-2 to TRBJ1-2; no firm D call. Germline-derived CDR1 and CDR2 are SGHTA and FQGNSA. Trimming removed 0 bases at V and 7 bases at J, with 12 bases between. The length of the CDR3 is 14 residues. The CDR3, as DNA: TGTGCCAGCAGCTTAGCGCGGCAGAACCGTGGCTACACCTTC. Translated: CASSLARQNRGYTF.

The V and J genes are TRBV30 and TRBJ2-3, with TRBD2 identical over 10 bases. The CDR3 covers 15 residues. The V and J ends lost 5 bases and 2 bases, in that order; junction bases with no gene match: 7. Looked up from germline, CDR1 is GTSNPN and CDR2 is SVGIG (reference sequence). The CDR3 is CAWAKLAGYTDTQYF. The CDR3 bases are TGTGCCTGGGCGAAACTAGCGGGGTACACAGATACGCAGTATTTT.

J is TRBJ1-1 and V is TRBV30, with a possible D match to TRBD1 (5 bases). The CDR3 contains 14 residues. CDR1 is GTSNPN, CDR2 SVGIG, per germline (reference sequence). V was shortened by 0 bases and J by 3 bases, with 11 bases between the two germline ends. Here the CDR3 DNA reads TGTGCCTGGAGTGTACAAGGAGGGGACACTGAAGCTTTCTTT. Encoded protein: CAWSVQGGDTEAFF.

V gene TRBV2 combines with J gene TRBJ1-1; 8 bases are a match to TRBD1. J lost 3 bases, V lost 8 bases, and 11 bases had no gene match. The CDR3 extends over 15 amino acids. The germline CDR1 and CDR2 sequences are SNHLY and FYNNEI. CDR3 amino acids: CASPGGSQEDTEAFF. CDR3 sequence (DNA): TGTGCCAGCCCAGGGGGCTCCCAGGAGGACACTGAAGCTTTCTTT. Variable domain in full (rest from reference TRBV2 and TRBJ1-1): EPEVTQTPSHQVTQMGQEVILRCVPISNHLYFYWYRQILGQKVEFLVSFYNNEISEKSEIFDDQFSVERPDGSNFTLKIRSTKLEDSAMYFCASPGGSQEDTEAFFGQGTRLTVV.

V usage is TRBV4-3 and J usage is TRBJ1-2; perhaps TRBD1 as D (6 bases). Trimming left V 0 bases short and J 5 bases short, with 13 bases between. The CDR3 has 15 residues. Germline CDR1 reads LGHNA; CDR2 reads YSLEER. CDR3 DNA: TGCGCCAGCAGCCAAGATGCCCACAGGGAGTATGGCTACACCTTC. The encoded protein is CASSQDAHREYGYTF.

The chain recombines TRBV6-5 with TRBJ2-7; D gene unclear. The CDR3 extends over 13 amino acids. V dropped 10 bases and J dropped 2 bases, with 15 bases sitting between them. Germline V gene data show CDR1 as MNHEY and CDR2 as SVGAGI. CDR3 nucleotides: TGTGCCACCCAGTCGGATACGGCCTACGAGCAGTACTTC. Its protein is CATQSDTAYEQYF.